Here is one T cell receptor beta chain with its context. The antigen is undetermined. This sample was taken from a study of T-cell memory formation after mild COVID-19. Study in general: TCR clusters were mostly donor specific.

Germline CDR1 DFQATT, CDR2 SNEGSKA (reference sequence). The CDR3 has 14 residues. With 3 bases removed from V and 3 bases from J, the gap between germline ends came to 15 bases. Findings of the study overall: Memory from before infection featured some responding clones, which suggests cross-reactive memory joined. Clones that contracted from day 15 to 85 had balanced CD4/CD8; later expanders were CD4+ biased.

TCRdb passed the 5' RACE reads through MiXCR, listing each CDR3 protein once. The table lists 450,000 to 650,000 distinct CDR3 sequences, 20% to 25% of them singletons. Sequencing was performed on PBMCs or a T cell subset sorted from them (not recorded which). The receptor was derived from an adult woman who had mild COVID-19 (a few samples of this study predate the infection). Cell type and time point are not known. V usage is TRBV20-1 and J usage is TRBJ2-7, with D maybe TRBD2 (7 bases). The CDR3 nucleotides read TGCAGTGCTAGGGTTGCGGGGGCCCTCTACGAGCAGTACTTC. This sequence encodes CSARVAGALYEQYF.